What follows are 10 T cell receptor beta chains derived from one specimen sequenced in a study of response to subunit inactivated influenza vaccine (dated 2018 in TCRdb). The time point label for this specimen denotes: more than 40 days after influenza vaccine administration. Library creation used RT-PCR. TCRdb lists the instrument as Illumina HiSeq 2500. Starting from the raw public reads, TCRdb applied fastp trimming at Q25, assembled clones with MiXCR and retained in-frame beta chains. Each entry merges the rows of one CDR3 protein and shows their most common DNA and genes. In this sample the table shows over 150,000 distinct CDR3 sequences, approximately 11% of which occur a single time. Of the sample, roughly an eighth falls within the top ten clones. The sequences come from non-naive T cells sorted from PBMCs, collected 40 to 50 days after vaccination. This sample's cell subset or site label indicates: memory T cell fraction. These receptors came from a man aged 45 to 65 who received an inactivated influenza vaccine. Donor details come from another sample of the same person, matched by shared clones.

There are a few counts of this clonotype. The chain recombines TRBV19 with TRBJ2-1; 13 bases map to TRBD2. Germline V lookup: CDR1 LNHDA, CDR2 SQIVND (reference sequence). The CDR3 runs to 16 residues. V gave up 6 bases and J gave up 6 bases; unmatched junction bases: 8. CDR3 region: CASSPTSGRAFNEQFF. CDR3 in DNA: TGTGCCAGTAGCCCAACTAGCGGGAGGGCCTTCAATGAGCAGTTCTTC.

This clonotype came up many times. V gene TRBV12-3 or TRBV12-4 combines with J gene TRBJ1-2, with 7 nucleotides matching TRBD1. The CDR3 runs 15 residues. V shed 6 bases and J 4 bases; nucleotides not matched to a gene: 11. The CDR3 sequence: CASSPGTRGLYGYTF. The CDR3 bases are TGTGCCAGCAGCCCAGGGACAAGGGGGCTCTATGGCTACACCTTC.

The V and J genes are TRBV5-6 and TRBJ1-5; TRBD1 aligns across 9 bases. The CDR3 totals 13 residues. Germline CDR1 SGHDT, CDR2 YYEEEE. After removal of 6 bases from V and 4 bases from J, the junction contained 2 bases not matched to a gene. As DNA, the CDR3 is TGTGCCAGCAACGGGACAGGGAATCAGCCCCAGCATTTT. Its protein product is CASNGTGNQPQHF.

This clonotype was seen a few times. The CDR3 sequence: CASSSGGSGYTF. The CDR3 bases are TGTGCCAGCAGCTCAGGGGGCAGCGGCTACACCTTC. This sequence joins TRBV7-2 and TRBJ1-2; 8 bases align to TRBD1. CDR1 and CDR2 (germline): SGHTA, FQGNSA. The CDR3 sequence is 12 residues long. Trimming cost V 4 bases and J 8 bases; bases outside gene matches: 3. Full variable domain (outside the CDR3, taken from reference TRBV7-2 and TRBJ1-2): GAGVSQSPSNKVTEKGKDVELRCDPISGHTALYWYRQSLGQGLEFLIYFQGNSAPDKSGLPSDRFSAERTGGSVSTLTIQRTQQEDSAVYLCASSSGGSGYTFGSGTRLTVV.

The chain links TRBV29-1 to TRBJ2-2; TRBD1 matches 7 bases. With V trimmed by 3 bases and J by 1 base, 5 bases remained unmatched. This CDR3 spans 15 amino acids. CDR1 is SQVTM, CDR2 ANQGSEA, per germline. For the CDR3, the DNA is TGCAGCGTTGAGGAATGGACAGGGAACACCGGGGAGCTGTTTTTT. It is translated as CSVEEWTGNTGELFF.

The genes are TRBV20-1 and TRBJ2-4, with D perhaps matching TRBD1 or TRBD2 (6 bases each). Germline V gene lookup returns CDR1 DFQATT and CDR2 SNEGSKA (reference sequence). The CDR3 sequence is 14 residues long. Deletions cut 5 bases from V and 2 bases from J, with 13 bases between. The CDR3 bases are TGCAGTGCTCCCGGGGGCAGAACCAAAAACATTCAGTACTTC. It translates to CSAPGGRTKNIQYF.

This clonotype came up many times. One junction end does not reproduce the germline sequence, and a read error may be involved. This chain uses TRBV18 with TRBJ2-7, with 8 nucleotides matching TRBD2. Germline CDR1 and CDR2: KGHSH and LQKENI. The CDR3 has 15 residues. The DNA for the CDR3 is TGTGCCAGCTCCCCACCGGGACTAGGAGCCTACGAGCAGTACTTC. It specifies CASSPPGLGAYEQYF.

This clonotype showed up just a few times. This sequence joins TRBV10-3 and TRBJ1-4; maybe TRBD1 (5 bases). The germline V gene encodes CDR1 ENHRY and CDR2 SYGVKD. V was cut by 3 bases and J by 16 bases, with 12 bases left in between. This CDR3 is 11 amino acids long. The CDR3 DNA sequence: TGTGCCATCAGTGATGGGGGTAATCGGTTTTTT. This sequence encodes CAISDGGNRFF.

V is TRBV9 and J is TRBJ2-3; TRBD1 is a possible D gene (6 bases). Trimming pared 0 bases from V and 4 bases from J, leaving 12 bases between. The CDR3 covers 15 residues. Germline loops: CDR1 SGDLS, CDR2 YYNGEE. The CDR3 loop reads CASSVVQGWADTQYF. The DNA of the CDR3 is TGTGCCAGCAGCGTAGTACAGGGCTGGGCAGATACGCAGTATTTT.

This sequence joins TRBV20-1 and TRBJ2-1; D is undetermined. Between the trimmed V and J ends, which lost 6 bases and 10 bases, there was a span of 16 bases. Germline CDR1 reads DFQATT; CDR2 reads SNEGSKA (reference sequence). The CDR3 sequence is 12 residues long. In DNA form, the CDR3 reads TGCAGTGCCGTTAAACCTCCCGGGGAGCAGTTCTTC. Translation gives CSAVKPPGEQFF.